This T cell receptor beta chain was documented in a study of cytomegalovirus exposure and HLA in healthy donors (dated by TCRdb to between 2016 and 2019). Broadly, across the study: According to a later analysis, the roughly 120 validation repertoires were produced on the same platform as the 700 or so repertoires of the first cohort. The aim of the study was to test whether cataloging public T cell receptors could identify signatures of past pathogen exposure. In addition to the first cohort of 650 to 800 subjects, a separate validation cohort of over 90 different subjects was used. The study combined high-throughput TCR immunosequencing, statistical association of individual TCRs with disease status, and machine learning to predict cytomegalovirus infection status. Findings and caveats that apply to the study as a whole: The authors suggested that the approach could potentially be generalized to other disease states and immunological phenotypes. Three of the identified cytomegalovirus-associated TCR beta chains were confirmed in vitro to be specific for cytomegalovirus antigens. The validation cohort had no HLA typing available for a later analysis, so co-occurrence within that cohort was assessed over all 130 or so repertoires. The study listed approximately 150 TCR beta chains as associated with cytomegalovirus. Most TCR sequences were seen in very few donors, while some public TCRs were found in many individuals. In a later analysis, TCRs clustered in the first cohort were found to also tend to co-occur in the approximately 120 validation repertoires, with 85% to 95% of cluster scores above 0. In both the original and validation cohorts, the classifier was reported to diagnose cytomegalovirus status with high specificity and sensitivity.

Separate from the approximately 700-subject first cohort, the validation cohort of over 90 subjects was the group to which the donors belonged. The CDR3 starts with the cysteine, ends with the phenylalanine, and has 14 residues. The kept DNA is CDR3 alone, 42 bases in frame from the first base. The germline V gene yields SQVTM for CDR1 and ANQGSEA for CDR2. V is cut back by 7 bases and J by 4 bases, with 10 bases in the junction unmatched. In its sample, this clone was seen once. No antigen is known for it. Base quality data are lacking; no much larger clone is found one base away. Libraries were prepared through the immunoSEQ multiplex PCR assay. Under the source paper's analysis protocol: To diagnose cytomegalovirus status from the catalog of TCR beta chain sequences, a statistical classification framework was built. TCRdb took over this immuneACCESS table, retaining in-frame rearrangements with V and J assigned. Such tables are incomplete; in checked studies, under half of the missing clones stem from an unresolved V gene, and the remainder is unexplained. V and J calls and clone size follow that table, whereas D and trimming were derived from the DNA. Present in this sample are approximately 110,000 clones, around nine tenths of which were seen just once. The ten largest clones capture approximately 2% of the sample.

The sample consisted of PBMCs. The sequence links TRBV29-1 to TRBJ2-7; TRBD1 agrees with 10 junctional bases. This TCR came from a woman aged 18-35 years in good health and CMV-seronegative. The nucleotides read TGCAGCGCCAGACCGGGACAGGGGAAATACGAGCAGTACTTC. Protein translation: CSARPGQGKYEQYF.